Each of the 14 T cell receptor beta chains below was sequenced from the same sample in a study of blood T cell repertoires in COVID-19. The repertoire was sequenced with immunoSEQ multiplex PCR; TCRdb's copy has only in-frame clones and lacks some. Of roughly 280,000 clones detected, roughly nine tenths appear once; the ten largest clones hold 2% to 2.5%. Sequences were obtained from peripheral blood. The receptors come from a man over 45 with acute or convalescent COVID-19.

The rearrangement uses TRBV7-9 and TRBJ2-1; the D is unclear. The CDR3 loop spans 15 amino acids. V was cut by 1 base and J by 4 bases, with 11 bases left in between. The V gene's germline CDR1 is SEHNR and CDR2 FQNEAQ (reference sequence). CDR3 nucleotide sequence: TGTGCCAGCAGCTTAGTGGGTAGCCCGTACAATGAGCAGTTCTTC. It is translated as CASSLVGSPYNEQFF.

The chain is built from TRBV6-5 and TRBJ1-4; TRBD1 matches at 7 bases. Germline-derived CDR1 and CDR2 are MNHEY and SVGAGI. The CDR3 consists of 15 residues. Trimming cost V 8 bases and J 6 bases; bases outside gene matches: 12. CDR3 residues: CASSRSRGNYEKLFF. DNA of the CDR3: TGTGCCAGCTCCCGGAGCAGGGGGAATTATGAAAAACTGTTTTTT.

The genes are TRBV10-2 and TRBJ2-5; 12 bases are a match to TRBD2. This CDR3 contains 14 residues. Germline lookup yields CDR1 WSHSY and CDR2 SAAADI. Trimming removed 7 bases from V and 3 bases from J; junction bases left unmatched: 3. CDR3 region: CASTTSGGKETQYF. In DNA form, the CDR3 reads TGCGCCAGCACGACTAGCGGGGGCAAAGAGACCCAGTACTTC.

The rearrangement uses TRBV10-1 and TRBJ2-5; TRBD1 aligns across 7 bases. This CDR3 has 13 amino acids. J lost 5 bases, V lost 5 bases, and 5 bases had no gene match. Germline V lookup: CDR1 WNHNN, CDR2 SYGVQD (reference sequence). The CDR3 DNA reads TGCGCCAGCAGTCGGGACAGCCTGGAGACCCAGTACTTC. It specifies CASSRDSLETQYF.

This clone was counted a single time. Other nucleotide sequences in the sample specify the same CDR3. CDR3: CASSLTGDGYTF. CDR3 bases: TGTGCCAGCAGTTTGACAGGGGACGGCTACACCTTC. The chain employs TRBV27 and TRBJ1-2; 8 nucleotides line up with TRBD1. Germline lookup yields CDR1 MNHEY and CDR2 SMNVEV (reference sequence). CDR3 length: 12 amino acids. Trimming at V came to 3 bases and at J to 8 bases, leaving 2 bases not matched to a gene.

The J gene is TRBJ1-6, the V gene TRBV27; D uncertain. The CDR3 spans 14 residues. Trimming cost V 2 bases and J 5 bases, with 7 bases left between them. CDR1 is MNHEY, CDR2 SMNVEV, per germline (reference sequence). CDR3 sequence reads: CASSLVLHNSPLHF. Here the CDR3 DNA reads TGTGCCAGCAGTTTAGTCCTCCATAATTCACCCCTCCACTTT.

The CDR3 is CASSPGAGGQGTQYF. The CDR3 DNA reads as TGTGCCAGTAGCCCCGGGGCGGGGGGTCAGGGAACGCAGTATTTT. This chain uses TRBV19 with TRBJ2-3; 8 nucleotides match TRBD2. This CDR3 spans 15 amino acids. Per the germline V gene, CDR1 is LNHDA and CDR2 is SQIVND (reference sequence). V was pared by 6 bases and J by 9 bases, with 14 bases of the junction left unmatched. The full variable domain, rest sourced from reference TRBV19 and TRBJ2-3, is DGGITQSPKYLFRKEGQNVTLSCEQNLNHDAMYWYRQDPGQGLRLIYYSQIVNDFQKGDIAEGYSVSREKKESFPLTVTSAQKNPTAFYLCASSPGAGGQGTQYFGPGTRLTVL.

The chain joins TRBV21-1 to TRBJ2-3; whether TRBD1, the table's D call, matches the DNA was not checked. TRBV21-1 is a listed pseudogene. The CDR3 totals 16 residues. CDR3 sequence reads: CASSKEGGGSTDTQYF. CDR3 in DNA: TGTGCCAGCAGCAAGGAAGGGGGCGGAAGCACAGATACGCAGTATTTT.

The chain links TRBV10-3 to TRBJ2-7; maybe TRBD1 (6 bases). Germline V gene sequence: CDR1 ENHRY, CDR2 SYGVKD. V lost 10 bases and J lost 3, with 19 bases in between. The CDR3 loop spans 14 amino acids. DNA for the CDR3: TGTGCCACCGAGACAGGTCCGATCGGCTACGAGCAGTACTTC. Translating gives CATETGPIGYEQYF.

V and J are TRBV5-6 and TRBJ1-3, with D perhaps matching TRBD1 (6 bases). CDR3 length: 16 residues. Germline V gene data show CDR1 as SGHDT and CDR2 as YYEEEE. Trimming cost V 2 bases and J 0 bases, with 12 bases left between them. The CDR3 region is CASSLLGASSGNTIYF. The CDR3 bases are TGTGCCAGCAGCTTACTGGGGGCGAGCTCTGGAAACACCATATATTTT.

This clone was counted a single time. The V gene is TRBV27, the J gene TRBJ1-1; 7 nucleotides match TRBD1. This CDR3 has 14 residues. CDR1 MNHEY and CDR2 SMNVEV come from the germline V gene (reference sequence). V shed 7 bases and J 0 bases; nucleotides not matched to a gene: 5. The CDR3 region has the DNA TGTGCCAGCACCCGGGACAGCATGAACACTGAAGCTTTCTTT. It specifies CASTRDSMNTEAFF.

The CDR3 DNA reads TGTGCCAGTAGTCATCAGGGGGTTTGGGGCTACACCTTC. Translating it yields CASSHQGVWGYTF. The rearrangement uses TRBV19 and TRBJ1-2; 7 bases align to TRBD1. The CDR3 has 13 residues. V dropped 5 bases and J dropped 8; count of bases not matched to a gene: 8. Germline V gene data show CDR1 as LNHDA and CDR2 as SQIVND (reference sequence).

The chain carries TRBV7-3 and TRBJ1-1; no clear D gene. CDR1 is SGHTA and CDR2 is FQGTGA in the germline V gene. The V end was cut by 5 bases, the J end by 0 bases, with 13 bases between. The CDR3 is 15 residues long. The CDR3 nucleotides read TGTGCCAGCAGCCCTCGAGGCACAATGAACACTGAAGCTTTCTTT. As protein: CASSPRGTMNTEAFF.

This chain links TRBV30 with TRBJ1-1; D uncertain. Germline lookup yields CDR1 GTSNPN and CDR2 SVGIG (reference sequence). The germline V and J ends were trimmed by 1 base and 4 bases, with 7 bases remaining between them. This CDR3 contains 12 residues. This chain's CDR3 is CAWSAPSTEAFF. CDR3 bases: TGTGCCTGGAGTGCCCCTTCCACTGAAGCTTTCTTT.